This TCR beta chain was sequenced for a study of T cells after yellow fever vaccination. Study at large: In the case of low-cell-number fractions, SMART-Seq v4 Ultra Low Input was used for preparation. Study-level findings and limits: Weaker overall, the secondary response nonetheless peaked faster (day 5 versus 15). A small share of clonotypes appeared in both CD4 and CD8 compartments.

Researchers made TCR cDNA using 5'RACE template switching, and this step added a universal primer site and UMIs. In TCRdb, the 5' RACE reads were re-called with MiXCR into one record per CDR3 protein. The profile shows about 320,000 distinct CDR3 sequences, approximately 4.3% of them singletons. With 5 bases clipped from V and 3 bases from J, the junction kept 3 bases outside the gene matches. The CDR3 has 13 residues. Germline CDR1 reads SEHNR; CDR2 reads FQNEAQ (reference sequence). This clonotype has only a few counts. The antigen remains unidentified. The V call is TRBV7-9, the J call TRBJ2-7; TRBD1 aligns across 8 bases. This receptor was taken from a young man who received the YFV17D yellow fever vaccine. The sequencing here drew on PBMCs, taken 15 days after the yellow fever booster vaccination. The CDR3 nucleotides read TGTGCCAGCAGCAAGGACAGGGACTACGAGCAGTACGTC. Translating it yields CASSKDRDYEQYV.